These T cell receptor beta chains were read from a single sample in a study of CD8 T cells in Susac syndrome. TCRdb re-derived calls from the immunoSEQ multiplex PCR reads in MiXCR, one entry per CDR3 protein. The sample contains around 160,000 distinct CDR3 sequences, approximately 96% of which appear only once. The specimen was CD4+ T cells from PBMCs. All receptors derive from a human donor in good health. Each CDR3 is given with its conserved first and last residue. The size of a clone is reported for some rows only, either as once, few or many, or as a class for expanded clones.

V	size	J	CDR3
TRBV3-1	-	TRBJ2-7	CASSQGPASSYEQYF
TRBV12-3/TRBV12-4	once	TRBJ1-6	CASSLLGYNSPLHF
TRBV4-3	-	TRBJ2-7	CASSQTPRTEQYF
TRBV7-3	-	TRBJ2-1	CASSRDRGHNEQFF
TRBV9	-	TRBJ2-7	CASSVRDRGVEQYF
TRBV7-2	-	TRBJ2-3	CASTDYMGTDTQYF
TRBV20-1	-	TRBJ1-5	CSAAQDRRYQPQHF
TRBV7-8	once	TRBJ2-5	CASSFSLQQETQYF
TRBV4-2	-	TRBJ1-3	CASSHNTGTSGNTIYF
TRBV30	once	TRBJ1-1	CAWSPGTGNTEAFF
TRBV7-3	-	TRBJ2-1	CASSSGTLRSDEQFF
TRBV6-2/TRBV6-3	-	TRBJ2-5	CASSYGRLALQETQYF
TRBV12-3/TRBV12-4	-	TRBJ2-2	CASSLSGPGELFF
TRBV4-3	-	TRBJ1-2	CASSQDWTGRNYGYTF
TRBV29-1	-	TRBJ1-5	CSVRDPGQPQHF
TRBV10-3	once	TRBJ2-6	CAISPGTGLSGANVLTF
TRBV29-1	-	TRBJ1-1	CSARGGKAEAFF
TRBV30	-	TRBJ1-5	CACWTGLSNQPQHF
TRBV19	-	TRBJ2-1	CASSLRAGTSLYNEQFF
TRBV10-3	-	TRBJ2-7	CAISVAGGAYEQYF
TRBV20-1	-	TRBJ1-6	CSAGDSPLHF
TRBV7-2	-	TRBJ2-7	CASSPGMGGRGGTYEQYF
TRBV12-3/TRBV12-4	-	TRBJ2-3	CASSSRLGSTSTDTQYF
TRBV10-3	-	TRBJ2-7	CAISDGRGANEQYF
TRBV9	-	TRBJ2-3	CASSSRQGASTDTQYF
TRBV7-2	once	TRBJ1-2	CASSPDESGYTF
TRBV9	-	TRBJ1-1	CASSVRLQTEAFF
TRBV7-2	-	TRBJ1-1	CASGRRSEAFF
TRBV12-3/TRBV12-4	-	TRBJ2-7	CASSPTRRKSYEQYF
TRBV18	-	TRBJ2-3	CASSLAQADTQYF
TRBV20-1	once	TRBJ2-5	CSASGYKDRAEGTQYF
TRBV27	-	TRBJ2-1	CASSLKSHNEQFF
TRBV7-2	-	TRBJ2-5	CASSLSRAQETQYF
TRBV5-1	-	TRBJ2-5	CASSWGDAETQYF
TRBV29-1	-	TRBJ2-1	CSVRGDSSYNEQFF